A selection of T cell receptor beta chains follows, all from one sample in a study of cytomegalovirus exposure and HLA in healthy donors. Sequencing was performed with immunoSEQ multiplex PCR; in TCRdb, only in-frame clones are kept and a portion is missing. The data show some 150,000 clones, 79% seen once. Material: PBMCs. These receptors all stem from a man in his fifties in good health and CMV-seropositive. Each CDR3 is given with its conserved first and last residue. The D gene is left open where the match is weak. Clone sizes are given selectively: once, few, many, or a class where the clone is expanded.

d_call	clone_size	v_call	j_call	cdr3_nt	cdr3_aa
-	once	TRBV27	TRBJ2-7	TGTGCCAGCAGTTTAGGGAGGAACTCCTACGAGCAGTACTTC	CASSLGRNSYEQYF
-	-	TRBV5-6	TRBJ1-5	TGTGCCAGCAGCTTCTTAGGGGGGGATAGCAATCAGCCCCAGCATTTT	CASSFLGGDSNQPQHF
-	-	TRBV5-6	TRBJ2-2	TGTGCCAGCAGCTTGTTCGGGGGCACCGGGGAGCTGTTTTTT	CASSLFGGTGELFF
-	-	TRBV25-1	TRBJ2-2	TGTGCCAGCAGTGAATTCGACAGGAAGAACACCGGGGAGCTGTTTTTT	CASSEFDRKNTGELFF
-	-	TRBV28	TRBJ2-1	TGTGCCAGCACGGCCCTTCTGGAGAGGTACAATGAGCAGTTCTTC	CASTALLERYNEQFF
TRBD2	-	TRBV6-5	TRBJ2-3	TGTGCCAGCAACCCAGCGGGAGGATACACAGATACGCAGTATTTT	CASNPAGGYTDTQYF
-	-	TRBV28	TRBJ2-7	TGTGCCAGCAGTTTAGCCGGCTACGAGCAGTACTTC	CASSLAGYEQYF
-	-	TRBV5-4	TRBJ2-5	TGTGCCAGCAGCCTGGAGGGGGTCGGTGTGGGACGGGAGACCCAGTACTTC	CASSLEGVGVGRETQYF
-	-	TRBV6-1	TRBJ1-2	TGTGCCAGCACCCCTGGAGGGGACTATGGCTACACCTTC	CASTPGGDYGYTF
-	-	TRBV5-5	TRBJ2-3	TGTGCCAGCAGCTATGAAAGCAGGCCTGATACGCAGTATTTT	CASSYESRPDTQYF
TRBD2	-	TRBV7-9	TRBJ2-5	TGTGCCAGCAGCTGGACTAGCGGGAGAGAGACCCAGTACTTC	CASSWTSGRETQYF
TRBD2	once	TRBV4-1	TRBJ2-1	TGCGCCAGCAGCCTAACTAGCGGGAGGGCTTACAATGAGCAGTTCTTC	CASSLTSGRAYNEQFF
TRBD1	-	TRBV5-8	TRBJ2-1	TGTGCCAGCAGAAGGGACAGGGGGTCTTACAATGAGCAGTTCTTC	CASRRDRGSYNEQFF
-	-	TRBV21-1	TRBJ2-7	TGTGCCAGCAGCAAAGAGCGAGTGCGTCTAGCGTTCCATACATCTCTCCCTGGTCCCTACGAGCAGTACTTC	CASSKERVRLAFHTSLPGPYEQYF
-	-	TRBV5-6	TRBJ1-5	TGTGCCAGCAGCTTGGAGGGGCAGGGGTGGGAGCAATCAGCCCCAGCATTT	CASSLEGQGWEQSAPAF
TRBD1	-	TRBV5-1	TRBJ2-3	TGCGCCAGCAGCGCCGGACAGGGGTTGAAAGATACGCAGTATTTT	CASSAGQGLKDTQYF
-	once	TRBV27	TRBJ1-6	TGTGCCAGCAGTTTAGGCGGGGGGAATAATTCACCCCTCCACTTT	CASSLGGGNNSPLHF
TRBD1	-	TRBV5-1	TRBJ1-6	TGCGCCAGCAGCGAGGGACAGGGGGCATATTCACCCCTCCACTTT	CASSEGQGAYSPLHF
TRBD1	-	TRBV7-8	TRBJ2-5	TGTGCCAGCAGCCTTAGTCCGGGGACAGCCCTGACCCAGTACTTC	CASSLSPGTALTQYF
-	-	TRBV7-6	TRBJ1-4	TGTGCCAGCAGCCCCCAACCAGGAGGTGAAAAACTGTTTTTT	CASSPQPGGEKLFF
TRBD2	-	TRBV6-5	TRBJ2-7	TGTGCCAGCAGTTACGGTGCGGGAGTTAGGTCCTACGAGCAGTACTTC	CASSYGAGVRSYEQYF
TRBD1	-	TRBV27	TRBJ2-7	TGTGCCAGCAGTTTTACTAAGGGGGCTTACGAGCAGTACTTC	CASSFTKGAYEQYF
-	-	TRBV2	TRBJ1-6	TGTGCCAGCAGTTCGGATTCACCCCTCCACTTT	CASSSDSPLHF
-	once	TRBV28	TRBJ2-7	TGTGCCAGCAGCCGTACCGTGTGGGGGGCCTACGAGCAGTACTTC	CASSRTVWGAYEQYF
TRBD1	-	TRBV27	TRBJ2-5	TGTGCCAGCAGACGGGACAGCCAAGAGACCCAGTACTTC	CASRRDSQETQYF
TRBD2	-	TRBV2	TRBJ2-7	TGTGCCAGCAAGTTGCTAGCGGGAGCTTACGAGCAGTACTTC	CASKLLAGAYEQYF
TRBD1	-	TRBV5-1	TRBJ1-1	TGCGCCAGCAAGGTTCAGGGGGCAAACACTGAAGCTTTCTTT	CASKVQGANTEAFF
-	-	TRBV29-1	TRBJ2-3	TGCAGCGTCGCGGCTAGCGGCACAGATACGCAGTATTTT	CSVAASGTDTQYF
TRBD1	few	TRBV10-3	TRBJ2-7	TGTGCCATCAGTGAGTCATCTGGACAGGGGACCTTCAAGCAGTACTTC	CAISESSGQGTFKQYF
TRBD2	-	TRBV18	TRBJ2-3	TGTGCCAGCTCACCTACTAGCGGGTCCACAGATACGCAGTATTTT	CASSPTSGSTDTQYF
TRBD1	-	TRBV9	TRBJ2-1	TGTGCCAGCAGCGTAGGGACAGGACACAATGAGCAGTTCTTC	CASSVGTGHNEQFF
TRBD2	-	TRBV28	TRBJ2-3	TGTGCCAGCAGTTTAAGCGCTAGCGGGACAATAGATACGCAGTATTTT	CASSLSASGTIDTQYF
-	-	TRBV18	TRBJ2-1	TGTGCCAGCTCACCCTGGGACTCTGGGACCGGTGTTGAGCAGTTCTTC	CASSPWDSGTGVEQFF
TRBD2	-	TRBV19	TRBJ2-4	TGTGCCAGTAGTATAGGGGAGGGCATTCAGTACTTC	CASSIGEGIQYF
TRBD1	-	TRBV29-1	TRBJ2-3	TGCAGCGTTGAAGCCAGGGGGCGCCCAGATACGCAGTATTTT	CSVEARGRPDTQYF
TRBD2	-	TRBV27	TRBJ2-7	TGTGCCAGCAGTTTATTTTCTAGCGGGAGTGACTACGAGCAGTACTTC	CASSLFSSGSDYEQYF
-	-	TRBV7-9	TRBJ2-3	TGTGCCAGCAGCTTAGCGGGGCCAGATACGCAGTATTTT	CASSLAGPDTQYF
TRBD1	-	TRBV27	TRBJ2-7	TGTGCCAGCAGCCAATGGGGGACAGGGGCCTACGAGCAGTACTTC	CASSQWGTGAYEQYF
-	-	TRBV30	TRBJ1-5	TGTGCCTGGACGCGAGAGGGCAATCAGCCCCAGCATTTT	CAWTREGNQPQHF
-	-	TRBV7-3	TRBJ2-3	TGTGCCAGCAGCCCCCAGGGGTGGGGGAGCACAGATACGCAGTATTTT	CASSPQGWGSTDTQYF
-	-	TRBV5-6	TRBJ2-5	TGTGCCAGCAGCTTTGGAGGGAATCAAGAGACCCAGTACTTC	CASSFGGNQETQYF
-	-	TRBV7-3	TRBJ2-1	TGTGCCAGCAGCTCCCAACCGATACTAGGCAATGAGCAGTTCTTC	CASSSQPILGNEQFF
-	few	TRBV14	TRBJ2-2	TGTGCCAGCAGCTCAGACACCGGGGAGCTGTTTTTT	CASSSDTGELFF
-	-	TRBV25-1	TRBJ2-1	TGTGCCAGCAGCCTGGGACAAACCTACGTTGAGCAGTTCTTC	CASSLGQTYVEQFF
-	-	TRBV6-6	TRBJ2-7	TGTGCCAGCAGTGACCCCCCAGGTTACGAGCAGTACTTC	CASSDPPGYEQYF
-	once	TRBV10-1	TRBJ2-3	TGCGCCAGCAGTGAGGACTTACGCACAGATACGCAGTATTTT	CASSEDLRTDTQYF
-	once	TRBV29-1	TRBJ1-5	TGCAGCGTTTTAGCGGGGATCGGTCAGCCCCAGCATTTT	CSVLAGIGQPQHF
TRBD1	few	TRBV5-1	TRBJ1-1	TGCGCCAGCAGCCAGACAGGGGGCCAAGCTTTCTTT	CASSQTGGQAFF
TRBD2	few	TRBV12-5	TRBJ2-2	TGTGCTAGTGGTCTCGGACTAGCGGCCGGGGAGCTGTTTTTT	CASGLGLAAGELFF
TRBD2	-	TRBV5-1	TRBJ2-3	TGCGCCAGCAGCTTTAACTCAGCGGGAGTATTGGATACGCAGTATTTT	CASSFNSAGVLDTQYF
-	-	TRBV5-6	TRBJ2-1	TGCGCCAGCAGCTCGGACACAAAGGGGCCGTTCTTC	CASSSDTKGPFF
TRBD1	-	TRBV5-1	TRBJ2-7	TGCGCCAGCAGCCGGGGGACAGGGGGCGCCGGGGAGGGCTCCTACGAGCAGTACTTC	CASSRGTGGAGEGSYEQYF
-	-	TRBV7-9	TRBJ2-7	TGTTCCAGCAGCTTAGGCAACAGGGGAGGCGAGCAGTACTTC	CSSSLGNRGGEQYF
TRBD1	once	TRBV7-9	TRBJ2-7	TGTGCCAGCAGCGCTACGACTTGGGGGACAGGGCCGGGGCAGTACTTC	CASSATTWGTGPGQYF
TRBD2	-	TRBV5-1	TRBJ2-1	TGCGCCAGCAGCTTGGCCCGCGCGGGAGGCCACAATGAGCAGTTCTTC	CASSLARAGGHNEQFF
-	-	TRBV28	TRBJ1-5	TGTGCCAGCAGTTTCTCCAGCAATCAGCCCCAGCATTTT	CASSFSSNQPQHF
-	-	TRBV5-1	TRBJ1-4	TGCGCCAGCAGCTTGGGACCCGAGGGTGAAAAACTGTTTTTT	CASSLGPEGEKLFF
TRBD1	-	TRBV10-3	TRBJ1-1	TGTGCCATCAGTGAGTCCAGACAGGGAGACACTGAAGCTTTCTTT	CAISESRQGDTEAFF
-	-	TRBV20-1	TRBJ1-6	TGCAGTGCTACCTTGTCCGGGACATACCACTTT	CSATLSGTYHF
TRBD1	-	TRBV29-1	TRBJ2-6	TGCAGCGTTGCCGGACAGGGGAGTGGGGCCAACGTCCTGACTTTC	CSVAGQGSGANVLTF